This is a list of T cell receptor beta chains from one sample in a study of T cells in Graves' hyperthyroidism and ophthalmopathy. TCRdb recomputed calls from the multiplex PCR reads with MiXCR, one row per CDR3 protein. The table has some 770,000 distinct CDR3 sequences, about 15% seen once; the top ten hold approximately 8.4%. Sequencing was carried out using blood. These receptors were collected from a young man with Graves' hyperthyroidism. The CDR3 runs from the conserved cysteine through the conserved F or W. The D gene is left open where the match is weak. Only part of the rows carry a size: once, few, many, or a class if the clone is expanded.

>TRBV28|NA|NA|TRBJ2-2
CASSLTETGELSF
TGTGCCAGCAGTTTAACAGAAACCGGGGAGCTGTCTTTT
>TRBV11-2|NA|NA|TRBJ1-2
CASSLRMPGAYGYTF
TGTGCCAGCAGCTTAAGGATGCCGGGGGCCTATGGCTACACCTTC
>TRBV18|TRBD1|many|TRBJ2-3
CASSSGTAGGDTQYF
TGTGCCAGCTCATCCGGGACAGCCGGCGGAGATACGCAGTATTTT
>TRBV30|NA|many|TRBJ1-2
CAWSGVLFDFRDGYTF
TGTGCCTGGAGTGGGGTCCTTTTCGATTTTCGGGATGGCTACACCTTC
>TRBV19|TRBD2|few|TRBJ2-5
CASSPLPGAGYETQYF
TGTGCCAGTAGTCCTCTCCCGGGAGCGGGATATGAGACCCAGTACTTC
>TRBV15|TRBD1|NA|TRBJ2-7
CATSRSTGGSYEQYF
TGTGCCACCAGCAGAAGTACAGGGGGCTCCTACGAGCAGTACTTC
>TRBV7-2|NA|many|TRBJ2-1
CASSPGTGDEQFF
TGTGCCAGCAGCCCAGGGACTGGGGATGAGCAGTTCTTC
>TRBV6-1|TRBD2|many|TRBJ2-5
CASSMAGGPQETQYF
TGTGCCAGCAGTATGGCGGGAGGGCCCCAAGAGACCCAGTACTTC
>TRBV28|NA|few|TRBJ2-7
CASSPLGAYHEQYF
TGTGCCAGCAGCCCTCTGGGGGCCTACCACGAGCAGTACTTC
>TRBV10-2|NA|few|TRBJ2-2
CASSEGQGFTGELFF
TGCGCCAGCAGTGAAGGCCAGGGGTTCACCGGGGAGCTGTTTTTT
>TRBV6-5|NA|few|TRBJ2-1
CASSYWGSSRSNEQFF
TGTGCCAGCAGTTACTGGGGGTCTAGCAGGAGCAATGAGCAGTTCTTC
>TRBV10-3|TRBD2|NA|TRBJ2-1
CAISVKGLAYNEQFF
TGTGCCATCAGTGTTAAGGGACTAGCCTACAATGAGCAGTTCTTC
>TRBV19|NA|NA|TRBJ1-5
CARSSSNQPQHF
TGTGCCAGGTCGAGCAGCAATCAGCCCCAGCATTTT
>TRBV6-2/TRBV6-3|TRBD1|few|TRBJ2-3
CASRRTGAADTQYF
TGTGCCAGCAGGCGGACAGGGGCAGCAGATACGCAGTATTTT
>TRBV2|NA|many|TRBJ2-6
CASSGSIDGMSYSGANVLTF
TGTGCCAGCAGTGGCTCCATTGACGGGATGTCCTACTCTGGGGCCAACGTCCTGACTTTC
>TRBV20-1|TRBD2|NA|TRBJ2-1
CSARTSGRAEYNEQFF
TGCAGTGCCAGGACTAGCGGGAGGGCGGAATACAATGAGCAGTTCTTC
>TRBV7-3|TRBD1|few|TRBJ2-1
CASSPLGSGGEQFF
TGTGCCAGCAGCCCCCTCGGATCAGGGGGCGAGCAGTTCTTC
>TRBV18|NA|many|TRBJ2-7
CASSPDSAYEQYF
TGTGCCAGCTCACCGGACTCGGCCTACGAGCAGTACTTC
>TRBV28|TRBD2|many|TRBJ2-1
CASSLRGALVGTRDYNEQFF
TGTGCCAGCAGTTTACGTGGGGCTCTTGTAGGGACTAGGGACTACAATGAGCAGTTCTTC
>TRBV11-3|TRBD1|few|TRBJ2-7
CASSFDRGPFTPYEQYF
TGTGCCAGCAGCTTCGACAGGGGCCCATTCACACCCTACGAGCAGTACTTC
>TRBV24-1|NA|NA|TRBJ1-2
CATSESLTPYGYTF
TGTGCCACCAGTGAGTCTTTGACCCCCTATGGCTACACCTTC
>TRBV6-2/TRBV6-3|NA|NA|TRBJ2-3
CASSYGTSSTDTQYF
TGTGCCAGCAGTTACGGGACAAGTAGCACAGATACGCAGTATTTT
>TRBV7-9|NA|many|TRBJ2-2
CASSLLERVHRDTGELFF
TGTGCCAGCAGCTTACTAGAAAGGGTTCATCGGGACACCGGGGAGCTGTTTTTT
>TRBV5-8|NA|few|TRBJ2-2
CASSLGRMEIGELFF
TGTGCCAGCAGCTTGGGCAGAATGGAGATCGGGGAGCTGTTTTTT
>TRBV14|TRBD1|NA|TRBJ1-1
CASSRDRGQAFF
TGTGCCAGCAGCCGCGACAGGGGGCAAGCTTTCTTT
>TRBV6-2/TRBV6-3|NA|NA|TRBJ2-1
CASSYKYNVQFF
TGTGCCAGCAGTTACAAGTACAATGTGCAGTTCTTC
>TRBV4-1|NA|NA|TRBJ1-1
CASSHSRMNTEAFF
TGCGCCAGCAGCCACTCCAGGATGAACACTGAAGCTTTCTTT
>TRBV15|NA|many|TRBJ2-3
CATSRDPIEDTQYF
TGTGCCACCAGCAGAGACCCTATCGAAGATACGCAGTATTTT
>TRBV20-1|NA|few|TRBJ1-5
CSARGPGYSNQPQHF
TGCAGTGCTAGAGGTCCAGGGTATAGCAATCAGCCCCAGCATTTT
>TRBV7-9|TRBD2|NA|TRBJ2-7
CASSAPSGSLYEQYF
TGTGCCAGCAGCGCACCTAGCGGGAGTTTGTACGAGCAGTACTTC
>TRBV5-1|NA|NA|TRBJ1-2
CASSLGNLDGYTF
TGCGCCAGCAGCTTGGGCAATCTCGATGGCTACACCTTC
>TRBV28|NA|many|TRBJ2-3
CASRAPGTGYTDTQYF
TGTGCCAGCAGGGCCCCCGGGACTGGGTACACAGATACGCAGTATTTT
>TRBV28|NA|few|TRBJ2-2
CASSFQLANTGELFF
TGTGCCAGCAGTTTTCAGCTAGCGAACACCGGGGAGCTGTTTTTT
>TRBV6-9|NA|NA|TRBJ2-1
CASSSTTRSYNEQFF
TGTGCCAGCAGTTCGACTACCCGCTCCTACAATGAGCAGTTCTTC
>TRBV12-3/TRBV12-4|NA|many|TRBJ1-1
CASSTDRRNTEAFF
TGTGCCAGCAGTACTGACAGGAGGAACACTGAAGCTTTCTTT
>TRBV6-1|TRBD1|NA|TRBJ2-1
CASSHPGQGADEQFF
TGTGCCAGCAGCCACCCGGGACAGGGGGCAGATGAGCAGTTCTTC
>TRBV2|NA|many|TRBJ1-1
CASIPQGNTEAFF
TGTGCCAGCATCCCCCAGGGGAACACTGAAGCTTTCTTT
>TRBV30|NA|many|TRBJ2-7
CALGRVGEQYF
TGTGCCTTGGGCAGGGTGGGAGAGCAGTACTTC
>TRBV25-1|NA|NA|TRBJ1-2
CASSEGRGGYTF
TGTGCCAGCAGTGAGGGTCGAGGGGGCTACACCTTC
>TRBV27|NA|NA|TRBJ1-2
CASSHRTVRYGYTF
TGTGCCAGCAGTCACCGGACAGTTAGGTATGGCTACACCTTC
>TRBV2|NA|once|TRBJ1-5
CASRLRSGNQPQHF
TGTGCCAGCAGACTACGTTCGGGCAATCAGCCCCAGCATTTT
>TRBV28|NA|NA|TRBJ1-5
CASSPKHFDQPQHF
TGTGCCAGCAGCCCGAAACACTTCGATCAGCCCCAGCATTTT
>TRBV6-1|TRBD2|many|TRBJ2-3
CATLAGGRTDTQYF
TGTGCCACCTTAGCGGGAGGGAGGACAGATACGCAGTATTTT
>TRBV27|TRBD1|few|TRBJ2-7
CASSLPEDRGEQYF
TGTGCCAGCAGTTTACCTGAAGACAGGGGCGAGCAGTACTTC
>TRBV5-1|TRBD2|NA|TRBJ2-7
CASSLASSGSSRYEQYF
TGCGCCAGCAGCTTGGCCTCAAGCGGGAGTTCGAGATACGAGCAGTACTTC
>TRBV20-1|TRBD1|few|TRBJ2-5
CSAGGTGSFAGETQYF
TGCAGTGCTGGAGGGACAGGCTCGTTCGCTGGGGAGACCCAGTACTTC
>TRBV28|TRBD2|NA|TRBJ2-1
CASSTVEREPYNEQFF
TGTGCCAGCTCTACCGTTGAGCGGGAGCCTTACAATGAGCAGTTCTTC
>TRBV28|TRBD2|NA|TRBJ2-7
CASRPLVGSGRRYEQYF
TGTGCCAGCAGGCCGTTGGTTGGTAGCGGGAGGAGGTACGAGCAGTACTTC
>TRBV28|TRBD1|NA|TRBJ1-4
CARNPTGDRGKIWGAGTNEKLFF
TGTGCCAGGAACCCGACCGGGGACAGGGGGAAAATTTGGGGAGCGGGGACTAATGAAAAACTGTTTTTT
>TRBV20-1|TRBD2|many|TRBJ2-1
CRAETSGGNEQFF
TGCAGAGCAGAGACTAGCGGGGGAAATGAGCAGTTCTTC